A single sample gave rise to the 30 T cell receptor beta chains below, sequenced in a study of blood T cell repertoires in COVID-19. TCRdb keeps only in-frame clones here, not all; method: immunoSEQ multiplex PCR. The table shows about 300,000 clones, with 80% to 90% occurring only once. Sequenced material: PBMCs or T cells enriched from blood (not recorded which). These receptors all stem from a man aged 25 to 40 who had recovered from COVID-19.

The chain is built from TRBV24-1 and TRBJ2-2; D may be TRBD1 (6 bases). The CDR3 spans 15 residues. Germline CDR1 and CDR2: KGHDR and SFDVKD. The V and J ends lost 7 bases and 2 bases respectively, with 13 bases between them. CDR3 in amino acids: CATRAAQGNTGELFF. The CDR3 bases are TGTGCCACCAGGGCAGCACAGGGAAACACCGGGGAGCTGTTTTTT.

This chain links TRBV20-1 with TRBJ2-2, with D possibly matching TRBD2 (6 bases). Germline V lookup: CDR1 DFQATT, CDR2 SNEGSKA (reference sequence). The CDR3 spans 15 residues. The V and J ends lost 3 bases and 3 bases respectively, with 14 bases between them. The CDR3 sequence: CSASVAGSYTGELFF. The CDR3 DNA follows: TGCAGTGCTAGTGTGGCGGGGAGCTACACCGGGGAGCTGTTTTTT.

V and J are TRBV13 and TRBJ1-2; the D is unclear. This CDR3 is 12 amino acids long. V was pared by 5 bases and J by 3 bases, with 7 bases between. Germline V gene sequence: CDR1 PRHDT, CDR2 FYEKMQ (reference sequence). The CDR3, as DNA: TGTGCCAGCAGCCCCCGTGACTATGGCTACACCTTC. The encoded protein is CASSPRDYGYTF.

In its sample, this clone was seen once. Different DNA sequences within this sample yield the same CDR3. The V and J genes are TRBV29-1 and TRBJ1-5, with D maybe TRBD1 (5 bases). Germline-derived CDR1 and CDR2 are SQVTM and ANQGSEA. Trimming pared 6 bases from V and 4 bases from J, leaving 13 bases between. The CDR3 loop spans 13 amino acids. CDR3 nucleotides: TGCAGCGTAGGTCAGGGCGCAAATCAGCCCCAGCATTTT. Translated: CSVGQGANQPQHF.

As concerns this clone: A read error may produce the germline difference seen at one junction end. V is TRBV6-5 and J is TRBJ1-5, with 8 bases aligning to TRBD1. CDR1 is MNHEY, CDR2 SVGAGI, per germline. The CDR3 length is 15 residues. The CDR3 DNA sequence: TGTGCCAGCAGTGACTCGGGACAGGCCTATCAGCCCCAGCATTTT. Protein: CASSDSGQAYQPQHF.

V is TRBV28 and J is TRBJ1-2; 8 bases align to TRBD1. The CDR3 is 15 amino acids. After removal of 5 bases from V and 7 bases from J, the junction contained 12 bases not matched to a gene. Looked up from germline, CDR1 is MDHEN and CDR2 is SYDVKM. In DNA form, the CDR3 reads TGTGCCAGCAGTACCGGGACAGGAAGAGGGTTTGGCTACACCTTC. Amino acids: CASSTGTGRGFGYTF.

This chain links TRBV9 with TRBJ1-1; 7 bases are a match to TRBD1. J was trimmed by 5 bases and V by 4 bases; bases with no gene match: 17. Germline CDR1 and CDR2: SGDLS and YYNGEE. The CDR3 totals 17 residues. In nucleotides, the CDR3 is TGTGCCAGCAGCCAGCGGGCGACAGGGCTCCTGGAGACTGAAGCTTTCTTT. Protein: CASSQRATGLLETEAFF.

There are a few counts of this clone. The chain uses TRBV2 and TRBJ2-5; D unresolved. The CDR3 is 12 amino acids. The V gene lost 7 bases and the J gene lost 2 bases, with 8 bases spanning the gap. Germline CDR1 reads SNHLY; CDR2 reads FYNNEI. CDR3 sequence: CASNRVQETQYF. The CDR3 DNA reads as TGTGCCAGCAATCGGGTTCAAGAGACCCAGTACTTC. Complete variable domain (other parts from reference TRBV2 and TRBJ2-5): EPEVTQTPSHQVTQMGQEVILRCVPISNHLYFYWYRQILGQKVEFLVSFYNNEISEKSEIFDDQFSVERPDGSNFTLKIRSTKLEDSAMYFCASNRVQETQYFGPGTRLLVL.

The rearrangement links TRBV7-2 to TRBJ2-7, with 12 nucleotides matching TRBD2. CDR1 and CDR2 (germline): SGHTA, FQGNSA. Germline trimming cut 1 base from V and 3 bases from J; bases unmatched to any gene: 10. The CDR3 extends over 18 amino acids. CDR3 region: CASSLGPSGRGQIYEQYF. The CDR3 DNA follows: TGTGCCAGCAGCTTAGGCCCTAGCGGGAGGGGACAAATCTACGAGCAGTACTTC. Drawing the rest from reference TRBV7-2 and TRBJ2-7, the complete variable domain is GAGVSQSPSNKVTEKGKDVELRCDPISGHTALYWYRQSLGQGLEFLIYFQGNSAPDKSGLPSDRFSAERTGGSVSTLTIQRTQQEDSAVYLCASSLGPSGRGQIYEQYFGPGTRLTVT.

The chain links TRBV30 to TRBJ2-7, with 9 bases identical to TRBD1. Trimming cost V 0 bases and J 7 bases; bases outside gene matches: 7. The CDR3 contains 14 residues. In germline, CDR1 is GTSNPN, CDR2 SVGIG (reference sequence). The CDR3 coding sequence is TGTGCCTGGAGTGTAACAGGGGGCATAGAGGAGCAGTACTTC. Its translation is CAWSVTGGIEEQYF.

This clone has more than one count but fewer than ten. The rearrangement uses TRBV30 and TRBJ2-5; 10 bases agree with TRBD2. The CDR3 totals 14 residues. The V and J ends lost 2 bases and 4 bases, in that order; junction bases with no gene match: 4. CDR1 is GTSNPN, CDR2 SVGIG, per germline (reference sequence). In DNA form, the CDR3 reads TGTGCCTGGAGTCGGGGACTAGCGTTAGAGACCCAGTACTTC. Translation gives CAWSRGLALETQYF.

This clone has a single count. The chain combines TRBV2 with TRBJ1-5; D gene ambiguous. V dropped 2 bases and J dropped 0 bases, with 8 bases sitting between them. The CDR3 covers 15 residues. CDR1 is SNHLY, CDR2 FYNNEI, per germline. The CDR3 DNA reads TGTGCCAGCAGTGAATCGGGGAATAGCAATCAGCCCCAGCATTTT. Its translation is CASSESGNSNQPQHF.

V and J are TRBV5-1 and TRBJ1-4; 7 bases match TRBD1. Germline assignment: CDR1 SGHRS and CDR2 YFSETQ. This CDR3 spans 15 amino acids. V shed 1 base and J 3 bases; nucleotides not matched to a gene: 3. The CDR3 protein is CASSLRGLANEKLFF. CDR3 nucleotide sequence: TGCGCCAGCAGCTTGAGGGGGCTGGCTAATGAAAAACTGTTTTTT.

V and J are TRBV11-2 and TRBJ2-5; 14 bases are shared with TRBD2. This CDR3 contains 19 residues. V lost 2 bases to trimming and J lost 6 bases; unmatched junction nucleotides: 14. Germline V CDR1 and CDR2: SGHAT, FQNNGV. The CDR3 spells CASSLRPGLAGALAKTQYF. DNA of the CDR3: TGTGCCAGCAGCTTACGCCCGGGACTAGCGGGGGCCTTAGCCAAGACCCAGTACTTC.

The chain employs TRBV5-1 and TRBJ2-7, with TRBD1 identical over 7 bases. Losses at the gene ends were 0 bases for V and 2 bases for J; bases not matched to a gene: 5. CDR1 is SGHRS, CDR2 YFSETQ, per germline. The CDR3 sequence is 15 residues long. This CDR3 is CASSLDPQGAYEQYF. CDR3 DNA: TGCGCCAGCAGCTTGGATCCTCAGGGGGCCTACGAGCAGTACTTC.

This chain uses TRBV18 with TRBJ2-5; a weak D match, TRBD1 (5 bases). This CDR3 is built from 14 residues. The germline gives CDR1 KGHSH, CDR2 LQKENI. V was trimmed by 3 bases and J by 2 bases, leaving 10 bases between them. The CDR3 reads CASSPSQGQETQYF. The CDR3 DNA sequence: TGTGCCAGCTCACCGAGTCAGGGACAAGAGACCCAGTACTTC.

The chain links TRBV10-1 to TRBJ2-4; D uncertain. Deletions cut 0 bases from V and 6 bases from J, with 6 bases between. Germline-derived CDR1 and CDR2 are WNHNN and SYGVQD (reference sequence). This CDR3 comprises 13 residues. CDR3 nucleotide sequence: TGCGCCAGCAGTGAGTCCTCGGTAAACATTCAGTACTTC. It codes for CASSESSVNIQYF.

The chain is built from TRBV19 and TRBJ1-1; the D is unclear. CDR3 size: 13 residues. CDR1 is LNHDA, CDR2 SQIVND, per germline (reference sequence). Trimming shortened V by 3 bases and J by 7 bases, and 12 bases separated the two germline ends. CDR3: CASSIGDSNEAFF. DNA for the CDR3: TGTGCCAGTAGTATCGGGGATTCAAATGAAGCTTTCTTT.

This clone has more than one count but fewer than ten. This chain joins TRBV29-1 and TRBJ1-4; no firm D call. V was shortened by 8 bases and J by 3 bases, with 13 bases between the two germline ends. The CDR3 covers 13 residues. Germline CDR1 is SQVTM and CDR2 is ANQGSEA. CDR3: CSRSDCPNEKLFF. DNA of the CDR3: TGCAGCCGTTCGGACTGTCCTAATGAAAAACTGTTTTTT.

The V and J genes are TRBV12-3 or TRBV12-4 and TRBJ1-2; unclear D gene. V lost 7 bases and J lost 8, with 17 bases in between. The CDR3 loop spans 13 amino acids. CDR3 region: CASTLHRGQGYTF. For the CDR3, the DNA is TGTGCCAGCACCCTTCACCGCGGTCAGGGCTACACCTTC.

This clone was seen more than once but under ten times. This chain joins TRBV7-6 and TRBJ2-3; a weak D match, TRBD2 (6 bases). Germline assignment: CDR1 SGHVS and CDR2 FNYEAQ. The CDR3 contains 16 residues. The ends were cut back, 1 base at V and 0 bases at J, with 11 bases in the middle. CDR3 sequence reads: CASSLGGLGSTDTQYF. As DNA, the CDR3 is TGTGCCAGCAGCTTAGGGGGACTGGGCAGCACAGATACGCAGTATTTT.

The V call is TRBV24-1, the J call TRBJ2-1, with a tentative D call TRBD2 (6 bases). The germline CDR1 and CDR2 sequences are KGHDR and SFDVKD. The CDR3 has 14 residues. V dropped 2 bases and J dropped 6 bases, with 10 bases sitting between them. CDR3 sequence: CATSDYGRGNEQFF. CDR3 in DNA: TGTGCCACCAGTGATTACGGGAGAGGCAATGAGCAGTTCTTC.

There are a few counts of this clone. CDR3 in DNA: TGCGCCAGCAGCTTGGAAGGACTAGAGGCAGATACGCAGTATTTT. This codes for CASSLEGLEADTQYF. This chain joins TRBV5-1 and TRBJ2-3, with 7 bases that match TRBD2. CDR3 length: 15 residues. The V gene's germline CDR1 is SGHRS and CDR2 YFSETQ. Trimming removed 0 bases from V and 4 bases from J; junction bases left unmatched: 5.

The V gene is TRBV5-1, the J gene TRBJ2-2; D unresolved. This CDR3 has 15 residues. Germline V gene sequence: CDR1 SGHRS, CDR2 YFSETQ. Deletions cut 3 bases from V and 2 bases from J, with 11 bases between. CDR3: CASSYAGRNTGELFF. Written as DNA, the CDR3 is TGCGCCAGCAGCTACGCAGGTAGAAACACCGGGGAGCTGTTTTTT.

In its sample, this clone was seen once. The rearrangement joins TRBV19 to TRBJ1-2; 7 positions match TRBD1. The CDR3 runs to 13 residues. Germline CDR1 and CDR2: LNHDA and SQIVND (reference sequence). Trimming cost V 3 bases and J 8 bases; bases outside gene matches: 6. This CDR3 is CASSMAQGTGYTF. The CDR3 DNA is TGTGCCAGTAGTATGGCACAGGGGACGGGCTACACCTTC.

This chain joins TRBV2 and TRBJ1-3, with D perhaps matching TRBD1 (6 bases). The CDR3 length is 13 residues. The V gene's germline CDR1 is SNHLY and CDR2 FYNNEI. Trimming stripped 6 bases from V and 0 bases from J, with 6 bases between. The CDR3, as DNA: TGTGCCAGCAGGGACAGCTCTGGAAACACCATATATTTT. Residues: CASRDSSGNTIYF.

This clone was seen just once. The CDR3 is CASSSGGSQNQPQHF. DNA for the CDR3: TGTGCCAGCAGTAGCGGGGGGTCCCAGAATCAGCCCCAGCATTTT. This chain links TRBV28 with TRBJ1-5, with D tentatively TRBD1 (5 bases). Germline CDR1 reads MDHEN; CDR2 reads SYDVKM. CDR3 length: 15 amino acids. V was shortened by 5 bases and J by 4 bases, with 15 bases between the two germline ends.

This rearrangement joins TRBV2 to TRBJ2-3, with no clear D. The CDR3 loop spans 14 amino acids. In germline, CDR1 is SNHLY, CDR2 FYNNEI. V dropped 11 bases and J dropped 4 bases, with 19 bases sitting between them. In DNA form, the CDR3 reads TGTGCCCTCCGGGTGACGGAGAAGGCAGATACGCAGTATTTT. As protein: CALRVTEKADTQYF.

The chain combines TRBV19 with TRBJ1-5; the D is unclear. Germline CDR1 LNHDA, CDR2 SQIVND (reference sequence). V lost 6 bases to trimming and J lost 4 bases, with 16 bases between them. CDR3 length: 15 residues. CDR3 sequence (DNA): TGTGCCAGTAGGACCCCGACACGTCCTAATCAGCCCCAGCATTTT. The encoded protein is CASRTPTRPNQPQHF. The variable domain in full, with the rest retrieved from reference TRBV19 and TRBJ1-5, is DGGITQSPKYLFRKEGQNVTLSCEQNLNHDAMYWYRQDPGQGLRLIYYSQIVNDFQKGDIAEGYSVSREKKESFPLTVTSAQKNPTAFYLCASRTPTRPNQPQHFGDGTRLSIL.

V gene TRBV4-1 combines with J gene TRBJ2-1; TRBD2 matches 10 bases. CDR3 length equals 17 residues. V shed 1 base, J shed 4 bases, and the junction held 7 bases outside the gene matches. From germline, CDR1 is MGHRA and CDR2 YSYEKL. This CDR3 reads CASSQGASGGGYNEQFF. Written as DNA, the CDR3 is TGCGCCAGCAGCCAAGGGGCTAGCGGGGGAGGGTACAATGAGCAGTTCTTC.